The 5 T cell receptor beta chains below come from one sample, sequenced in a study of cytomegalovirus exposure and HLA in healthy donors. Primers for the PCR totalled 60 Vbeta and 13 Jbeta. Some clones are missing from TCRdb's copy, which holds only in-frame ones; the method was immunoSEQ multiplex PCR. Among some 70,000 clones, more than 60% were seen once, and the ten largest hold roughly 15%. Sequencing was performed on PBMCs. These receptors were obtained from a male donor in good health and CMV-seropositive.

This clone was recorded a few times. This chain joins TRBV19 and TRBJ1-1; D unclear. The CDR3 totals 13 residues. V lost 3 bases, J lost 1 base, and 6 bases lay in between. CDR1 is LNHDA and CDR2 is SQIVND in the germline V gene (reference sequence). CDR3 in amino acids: CASSISGNTEAFF. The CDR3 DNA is TGTGCCAGTAGTATCTCGGGGAACACTGAAGCTTTCTTT.

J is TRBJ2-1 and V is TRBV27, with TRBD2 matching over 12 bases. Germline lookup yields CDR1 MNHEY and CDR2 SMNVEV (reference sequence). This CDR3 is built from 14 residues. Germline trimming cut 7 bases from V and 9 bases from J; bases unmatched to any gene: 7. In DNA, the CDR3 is TGTGCCAGCACCCCTAGCGGGAGGGTTTCTGAGCAGTTCTTC. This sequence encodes CASTPSGRVSEQFF.

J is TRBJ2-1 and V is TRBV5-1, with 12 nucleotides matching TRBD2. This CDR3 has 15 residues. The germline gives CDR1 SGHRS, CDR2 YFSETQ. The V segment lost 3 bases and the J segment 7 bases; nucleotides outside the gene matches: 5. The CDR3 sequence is CASSSGLAGRNEQFF. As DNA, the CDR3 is TGCGCCAGCAGCTCAGGACTAGCGGGACGTAATGAGCAGTTCTTC.

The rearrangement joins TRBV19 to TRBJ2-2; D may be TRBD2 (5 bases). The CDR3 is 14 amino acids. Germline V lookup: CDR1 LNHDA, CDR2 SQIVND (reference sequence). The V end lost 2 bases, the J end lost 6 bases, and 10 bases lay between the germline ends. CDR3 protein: CASSIWETAGELFF. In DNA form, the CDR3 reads TGTGCCAGTAGTATATGGGAGACGGCCGGGGAGCTGTTTTTT.

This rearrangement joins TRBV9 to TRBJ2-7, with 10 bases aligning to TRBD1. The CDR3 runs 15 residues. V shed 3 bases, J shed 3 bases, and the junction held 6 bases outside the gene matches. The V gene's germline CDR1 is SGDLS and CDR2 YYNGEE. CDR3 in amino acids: CASSGSGTGDYEQYF. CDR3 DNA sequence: TGTGCCAGCAGCGGAAGCGGGACAGGGGACTACGAGCAGTACTTC.